This TCR beta chain was recovered during a study of human T cells and chemical hapten exposure. Study observations and caveats: Controls had significantly fewer large CDR3 similarity clusters than were formed by expanded TCRs.

This clonotype was recorded at least ten times. What it binds is unknown. Specified time point: patch test 1, 2 weeks after DPC sensitization. Documented treatment: therapeutic diphenylcyclopropenone sensitization with weekly scalp DPC. TCRdb reanalysed the RACE reads using MiXCR and keeps one entry per CDR3 protein. The sample consists of around 100,000 distinct CDR3 sequences, roughly 11% of them appearing once. Trimming cost V 5 bases and J 3 bases, with 16 bases left between them. This CDR3 has 15 amino acids. Looked up from germline, CDR1 is SEHNR and CDR2 is FQNEAQ (reference sequence). The specimen was whole blood, collected in connection with sensitization to the hapten diphenylcyclopropenone (DPC). The receptor comes from a woman aged 40-49 years with alopecia areata. Some clones in this sample may be carry-over from other donors' samples. The chain couples TRBV7-9 to TRBJ1-1; D gene ambiguous. The CDR3 DNA sequence: TGTGCCAGCAGCGATGTACTGGCCGTTGACACTGAAGCTTTCTTT. It encodes CASSDVLAVDTEAFF.